This T cell receptor beta chain was identified in a study of OX40 agonist ivuxolimab in advanced cancers. Study summary: The group had a mean age of about 64 years, ranged from about 20 to 79, and was approximately 81% male.

The repertoire was sequenced with immunoSEQ multiplex PCR; TCRdb's copy has only in-frame clones and lacks some. The profile shows more than 15,000 clones, roughly 88% of them singletons. CDR3 size: 16 residues. Germline-derived CDR1 and CDR2 are PRHDT and FYEKMQ (reference sequence). V lost 4 bases and J lost 6; bases outside the gene matches: 15. The TCR was taken from an adult with an advanced solid tumor such as melanoma, head and neck, liver or kidney cancer. The chain couples TRBV13 to TRBJ2-7, with 7 bases that match TRBD2. The starting material was CD4+ or CD8+ T cells sorted from blood, obtained in a trial of the OX40 agonist ivuxolimab. Here the CDR3 reads CASSYLLATRVGEQYF. The CDR3 DNA sequence: TGTGCCAGCAGCTACTTACTAGCGACGAGGGTCGGCGAGCAGTACTTC.